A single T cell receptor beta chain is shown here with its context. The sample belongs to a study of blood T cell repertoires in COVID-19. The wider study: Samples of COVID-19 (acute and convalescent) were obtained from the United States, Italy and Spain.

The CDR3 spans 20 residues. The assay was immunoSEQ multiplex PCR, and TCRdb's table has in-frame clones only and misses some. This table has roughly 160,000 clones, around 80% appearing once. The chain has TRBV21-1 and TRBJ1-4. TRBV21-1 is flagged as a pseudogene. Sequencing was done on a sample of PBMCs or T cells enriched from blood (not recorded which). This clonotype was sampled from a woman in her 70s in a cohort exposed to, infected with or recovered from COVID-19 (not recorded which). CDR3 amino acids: CASSKALSDTAFAPAFELFF. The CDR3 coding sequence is TGTGCCAGCAGCAAAGCACTATCAGATACCGCATTCGCCCCCGCATTCGAACTGTTTTTT.